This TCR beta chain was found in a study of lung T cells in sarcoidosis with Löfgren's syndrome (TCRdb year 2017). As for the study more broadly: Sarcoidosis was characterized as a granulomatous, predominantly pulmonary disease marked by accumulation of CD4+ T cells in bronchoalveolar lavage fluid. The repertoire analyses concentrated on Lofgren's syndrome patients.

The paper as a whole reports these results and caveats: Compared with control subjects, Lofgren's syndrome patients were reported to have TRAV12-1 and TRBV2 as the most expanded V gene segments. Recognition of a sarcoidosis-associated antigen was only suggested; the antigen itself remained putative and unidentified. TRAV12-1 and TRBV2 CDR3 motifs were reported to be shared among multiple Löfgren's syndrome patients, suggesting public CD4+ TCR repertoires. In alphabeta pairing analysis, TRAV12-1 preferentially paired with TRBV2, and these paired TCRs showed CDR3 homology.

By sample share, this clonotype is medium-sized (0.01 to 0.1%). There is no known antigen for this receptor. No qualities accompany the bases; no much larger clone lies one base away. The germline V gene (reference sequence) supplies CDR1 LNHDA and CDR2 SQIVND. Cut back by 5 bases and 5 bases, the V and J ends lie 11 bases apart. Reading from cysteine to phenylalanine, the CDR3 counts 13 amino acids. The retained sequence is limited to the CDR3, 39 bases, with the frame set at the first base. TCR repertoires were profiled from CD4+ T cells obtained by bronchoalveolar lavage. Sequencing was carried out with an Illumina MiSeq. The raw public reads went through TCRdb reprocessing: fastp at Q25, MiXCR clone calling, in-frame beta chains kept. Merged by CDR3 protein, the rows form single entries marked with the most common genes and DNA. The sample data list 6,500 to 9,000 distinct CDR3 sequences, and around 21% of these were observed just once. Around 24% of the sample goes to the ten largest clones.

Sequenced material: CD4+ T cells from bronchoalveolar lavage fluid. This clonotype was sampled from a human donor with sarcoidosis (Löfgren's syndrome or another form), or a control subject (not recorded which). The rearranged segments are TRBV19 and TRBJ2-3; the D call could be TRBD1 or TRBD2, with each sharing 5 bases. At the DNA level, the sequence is TGTGCCAGTAGTCGGGACCGACTAGATACGCAGTATTTT. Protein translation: CASSRDRLDTQYF. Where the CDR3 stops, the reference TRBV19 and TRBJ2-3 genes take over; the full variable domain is DGGITQSPKYLFRKEGQNVTLSCEQNLNHDAMYWYRQDPGQGLRLIYYSQIVNDFQKGDIAEGYSVSREKKESFPLTVTSAQKNPTAFYLCASSRDRLDTQYFGPGTRLTVL.